What follows are 10 T cell receptor beta chains derived from one specimen sequenced in a study of brain T cells in children with intractable seizures. Sequencing was performed with immunoSEQ multiplex PCR; in TCRdb, only in-frame clones are kept and a portion is missing. The data hold about 80,000 clones, with around 91% observed a single time. Sequencing was performed on peripheral blood, taken at surgery. Every receptor here comes from a girl aged 2 to 9 with Rasmussen encephalitis and intractable seizures.

V gene TRBV30 combines with J gene TRBJ2-1; D might be TRBD1 (6 bases). The germline V gene encodes CDR1 GTSNPN and CDR2 SVGIG (reference sequence). The CDR3 consists of 12 residues. V was cut by 3 bases and J by 6 bases, with 9 bases left in between. CDR3 in amino acids: CAWRGAGNEQFF. The CDR3 DNA is TGTGCCTGGAGGGGGGCGGGCAATGAGCAGTTCTTC.

V gene TRBV7-9 combines with J gene TRBJ2-1; no clear D gene. CDR3 length: 12 amino acids. V shed 5 bases and J shed 6 bases, with 8 bases lying between them. Germline V gives CDR1 SEHNR, CDR2 FQNEAQ (reference sequence). The CDR3 nucleotides are TGTGCCAGCAGCCCTACTCTCAATGAGCAGTTCTTC. Its translation is CASSPTLNEQFF.

The rearrangement uses TRBV6-1 and TRBJ1-1, with D perhaps matching TRBD1 (5 bases). The CDR3 length is 15 residues. V was clipped by 3 bases and J by 0 bases, with 11 bases between them. Germline CDR1 MNHNS, CDR2 SASEGT. CDR3 sequence (DNA): TGTGCCAGCAGTGATCCCGGGGCCCTGAACACTGAAGCTTTCTTT. Translation: CASSDPGALNTEAFF.

CDR3 in DNA: TGTGCCAGCAGTCAACCGACAGGCTCTAATGAAAAACTGTTTTTT. Amino acids: CASSQPTGSNEKLFF. The chain couples TRBV6-2 or TRBV6-3 to TRBJ1-4; D might be TRBD1 (6 bases). Germline V gene data show CDR1 as MNHEY and CDR2 as SVGEGT. The CDR3 runs 15 residues. The V and J ends lost 5 bases and 3 bases respectively, with 13 bases between them.

The rearrangement joins TRBV7-9 to TRBJ2-1, with D unresolved. The CDR3 spans 14 residues. The ends were cut back, 1 base at V and 3 bases at J, with 7 bases in the middle. Germline lookup yields CDR1 SEHNR and CDR2 FQNEAQ (reference sequence). The CDR3 here is CASSLENSYNEQFF. In DNA, the CDR3 is TGTGCCAGCAGCTTAGAGAACAGCTACAATGAGCAGTTCTTC.

This clone was found once. The rearrangement links TRBV30 to TRBJ2-5; D may be TRBD1 (6 bases). V gave up 2 bases and J gave up 3 bases, with 13 bases separating them. The CDR3 sequence is 14 residues long. Germline V gene data show CDR1 as GTSNPN and CDR2 as SVGIG (reference sequence). CDR3 DNA: TGTGCCTGGAGTCCTAGGACAGAGAAAGAGACCCAGTACTTC. This translates into CAWSPRTEKETQYF.

The CDR3 here is CASSLLAGSGYNEQFF. The CDR3 bases are TGTGCCAGCAGCTTACTAGCGGGAAGTGGCTACAATGAGCAGTTCTTC. The chain has TRBV7-6 and TRBJ2-1; 9 nucleotides match TRBD2. CDR1 and CDR2 (germline): SGHVS, FNYEAQ. The CDR3 has 16 amino acids. V dropped 2 bases and J dropped 3; count of bases not matched to a gene: 5.

This clone was recorded only once. The chain combines TRBV6-2 or TRBV6-3 with TRBJ2-3; D may be TRBD2 (6 bases). The CDR3 has 15 residues. CDR1 and CDR2 from the germline V gene are MNHEY and SVGEGT. The germline V and J ends were trimmed by 2 bases and 2 bases, with 11 bases remaining between them. In DNA form, the CDR3 reads TGTGCCAGCAGTTACCCGCGGCGGGACACAGATACGCAGTATTTT. It translates to CASSYPRRDTDTQYF.

This CDR3 reads CAWSRQGLAKLFF. DNA of the CDR3: TGTGCCTGGAGTCGACAGGGTTTGGCGAAACTGTTTTTT. The chain is built from TRBV30 and TRBJ1-4; 7 nucleotides line up with TRBD1. J lost 11 bases, V lost 2 bases, and 8 bases had no gene match. Germline V CDR1 and CDR2: GTSNPN, SVGIG (reference sequence). The CDR3 totals 13 residues.

The chain employs TRBV2 and TRBJ1-2; possibly TRBD1 for D (5 bases). V lost 6 bases, J lost 3 bases, and 17 bases lay in between. The CDR3 has 15 residues. Germline V gene sequence: CDR1 SNHLY, CDR2 FYNNEI. Here the CDR3 reads CASSSRKGRDYGYTF. CDR3 coding DNA: TGTGCCAGCAGCTCACGTAAGGGGCGGGACTATGGCTACACCTTC.